Presented here are 14 T cell receptor beta chains from one specimen sequenced in a study of blood T cell repertoires in COVID-19. Assay: immunoSEQ multiplex PCR; the TCRdb copy retains only in-frame clones and omits some. The profile shows roughly 160,000 clones, more than 85% of them singletons. The specimen was peripheral blood. Receptor source: a woman at least 80 years old with COVID-19, enrolled during active disease.

The V and J genes are TRBV12-3 or TRBV12-4 and TRBJ1-2; D is unclear. CDR3 length: 13 residues. Trimming removed 2 bases from V and 2 bases from J, with 6 bases in between. Here the CDR3 DNA reads TGTGCCAGCAGTTTAAACAGAAACTATGGCTACACCTTC. Its protein product is CASSLNRNYGYTF.

The sample holds a few counts of this clone. The V gene is TRBV27, the J gene TRBJ1-4; D is perhaps TRBD1 (6 bases). Per the germline V gene, CDR1 is MNHEY and CDR2 is SMNVEV (reference sequence). V was pared by 8 bases and J by 8 bases, with 18 bases between. The CDR3 has 14 amino acids. The CDR3 DNA is TGTGCCAGCGGGACAAATGTTCCGCGGGAAAAACTGTTTTTT. Residues: CASGTNVPREKLFF.

This clone was observed a handful of times. The V and J genes are TRBV25-1 and TRBJ1-5, with 7 bases identical to TRBD1. Trimming at V came to 4 bases and at J to 9 bases, leaving 12 bases not matched to a gene. Germline V CDR1 and CDR2: MGHDK, SYGVNS. This CDR3 region has 15 residues. The CDR3 sequence: CASSAPGQFGGPQHF. The DNA of the CDR3 is TGTGCCAGCAGTGCCCCGGGACAGTTTGGTGGGCCCCAGCATTTT.

The chain links TRBV28 to TRBJ2-7; D possibly corresponds to TRBD1 (5 bases). The V gene's germline CDR1 is MDHEN and CDR2 SYDVKM. The germline V and J ends were trimmed by 1 base and 6 bases, with 16 bases remaining between them. The CDR3 has 15 amino acids. The CDR3 sequence: CASSLFGQPTGEQYF. The CDR3 nucleotides read TGTGCCAGCAGTTTATTCGGACAACCGACGGGCGAGCAGTACTTC.

The chain joins TRBV5-1 to TRBJ2-3, with a weak D call TRBD2 (5 bases). This CDR3 comprises 15 residues. Germline loops: CDR1 SGHRS, CDR2 YFSETQ. V was clipped by 4 bases and J by 0 bases, with 12 bases between them. The CDR3 here is CASSPGSVSTDTQYF. As DNA, the CDR3 is TGCGCCAGCAGCCCCGGTAGCGTCAGCACAGATACGCAGTATTTT.

As for this clone: This same CDR3 is encoded by further DNA sequences in the sample. CDR3 sequence (DNA): TGTGCCAGCAGCGTTAGCGGCACCGGGGAGCTGTTTTTT. Translated: CASSVSGTGELFF. The V gene is TRBV9, the J gene TRBJ2-2; D perhaps matches TRBD2 (6 bases). V was clipped by 2 bases and J by 4 bases, with 6 bases between them. The CDR3 contains 13 residues. Germline V gene data show CDR1 as SGDLS and CDR2 as YYNGEE.

The rearrangement joins TRBV4-1 to TRBJ1-3; TRBD1 agrees at 8 bases. J was trimmed by 4 bases and V by 3 bases; bases with no gene match: 8. The CDR3 length is 16 residues. Germline values: CDR1 MGHRA, CDR2 YSYEKL. CDR3 nucleotides: TGCGCCAGCAGCCACGAAGGACAGGGAACAGGAAACACCATATATTTT. Amino acids: CASSHEGQGTGNTIYF.

This chain links TRBV18 with TRBJ2-2; 8 nucleotides align to TRBD1. Looked up from germline, CDR1 is KGHSH and CDR2 is LQKENI. The CDR3 contains 20 residues. Unmatched junction bases numbered 16, after V lost 4 bases and J lost 0 bases. Here the CDR3 reads CASSRASVSSGQANTGELFF. CDR3 coding DNA: TGTGCCAGCTCACGGGCGTCGGTCTCTTCGGGACAGGCGAACACCGGGGAGCTGTTTTTT.

The chain is built from TRBV19 and TRBJ2-3; D is possibly TRBD2 (6 bases). CDR1 is LNHDA and CDR2 is SQIVND in the germline V gene (reference sequence). V dropped 7 bases and J dropped 9 bases, with 14 bases sitting between them. This CDR3 has 12 amino acids. CDR3 loop: CASISLRGTQYF. Written as DNA, the CDR3 is TGTGCCAGTATCTCCCTTCGGGGGACGCAGTATTTT.

The chain joins TRBV5-1 to TRBJ2-2; 7 positions agree with TRBD2. CDR3 length: 15 amino acids. V dropped 0 bases and J dropped 5; count of bases not matched to a gene: 4. From germline, CDR1 is SGHRS and CDR2 YFSETQ. The CDR3 here is CASSLDPAGTGELFF. In DNA form, the CDR3 reads TGCGCCAGCAGCTTGGACCCAGCGGGAACCGGGGAGCTGTTTTTT.

This chain connects TRBV10-3 to TRBJ2-2; 7 nucleotides match TRBD2. V gave up 2 bases and J gave up 3 bases; unmatched junction bases: 0. Germline CDR1 ENHRY, CDR2 SYGVKD. This CDR3 has 14 amino acids. For the CDR3, the DNA is TGTGCCATCAGTGAGCTAGCGGACACCGGGGAGCTGTTTTTT. This sequence encodes CAISELADTGELFF.

The chain couples TRBV19 to TRBJ1-1; 8 nucleotides agree with TRBD1. CDR1 LNHDA and CDR2 SQIVND come from the germline V gene (reference sequence). The CDR3 runs to 14 residues. Trimming removed 3 bases from V and 1 base from J; junction bases left unmatched: 1. DNA of the CDR3: TGTGCCAGTAGTATTGGACAGGGGAACACTGAAGCTTTCTTT. Translated: CASSIGQGNTEAFF.

This sequence joins TRBV3-1 (or the pseudogene TRBV3-2) and TRBJ2-1, with 7 bases identical to TRBD2. Germline CDR1 reads LGHDT; CDR2 reads YNNKEL (reference sequence). The CDR3 totals 18 residues. Germline trimming cut 3 bases from V and 5 bases from J; bases unmatched to any gene: 16. The CDR3 region is CASSQSGLASGIDNEQFF. As DNA, the CDR3 is TGTGCCAGCAGCCAGTCCGGGCTGGCTAGCGGAATAGACAATGAGCAGTTCTTC.

This chain connects TRBV28 to TRBJ1-2, with 7 bases that match TRBD1. V gave up 6 bases and J gave up 9 bases; unmatched junction bases: 16. The length of the CDR3 is 15 residues. The germline CDR1 and CDR2 sequences are MDHEN and SYDVKM. The CDR3 region has the DNA TGTGCCAGCAGCCGACCCTGGACAGGAGATATGAGCTACACCTTC. Protein sequence: CASSRPWTGDMSYTF.